This T cell receptor (beta chain) originates from a study of blood T cell repertoires in COVID-19. Study background: T cells, B-cell-depleted T cells, or PBMCs provided the cDNA or gDNA that served as material.

Authors' processing steps: Reference gene primers were amplified, and this amplification served to estimate nucleated cell counts. The data were produced by immunoSEQ multiplex PCR, yet TCRdb's version contains in-frame clones alone and is incomplete. V and J calls and clone size are given by that table; D and trimming were obtained from the DNA. The table has roughly 99,000 clones, about 84% seen once. Germline values: CDR1 SNHLY, CDR2 FYNNEI. The CDR3 is 14 residues long. V lost 7 bases to trimming and J lost 2 bases; unmatched junction nucleotides: 7. Sequencing input: peripheral blood. This TCR came from a woman aged 80 or over with acute or convalescent COVID-19. This sequence joins TRBV2 and TRBJ2-7; 8 bases map to TRBD2. The CDR3 reads CASTVARGAYEQYV. CDR3 sequence (DNA): TGTGCCAGCACGGTGGCGCGGGGGGCCTACGAGCAGTACGTC.